A selection of T cell receptor beta chains follows, all from one sample in a study of blood T cell repertoires in COVID-19. The method was immunoSEQ multiplex PCR; TCRdb's version includes in-frame clones alone and lacks a portion of them. The top ten clones hold approximately 1% of a sample with 79,000 or so clones, 85% to 90% of them seen once. The sample comprised peripheral blood. These receptors were taken from a human donor in a cohort sampled during active COVID-19. The CDR3 runs from the conserved cysteine through the conserved F or W. The order of the fields is D gene, J gene, V gene, clone size, CDR3 protein, CDR3 DNA. A D gene is named only where the DNA matches it firmly. Clone size is stated in some rows and not others, as once, few, many or a class when expanded.

TRBD2 TRBJ2-1 TRBV19 NA CASSIFLAGGNNEQFF TGTGCCAGTAGTATCTTCCTAGCGGGAGGGAACAATGAGCAGTTCTTC
NA TRBJ2-1 TRBV19 NA CASSSGDSLNEQFF TGTGCCAGTAGCTCCGGAGACTCCTTAAATGAGCAGTTCTTC
NA TRBJ2-1 TRBV15 few CATSRAGIPYNEQFF TGTGCCACCAGCAGAGCCGGGATCCCCTACAATGAGCAGTTCTTC
TRBD2 TRBJ2-1 TRBV11-3 NA CASSPLTSDNEQFF TGTGCCAGCAGCCCACTCACTAGCGACAATGAGCAGTTCTTC
TRBD1 TRBJ2-3 TRBV5-1 NA CASRRQGMADTQYF TGCGCCAGCAGGAGACAGGGAATGGCAGATACGCAGTATTTT
NA TRBJ2-3 TRBV19 NA CASREGPGTDTQYF TGTGCCAGTAGGGAGGGCCCAGGCACAGATACGCAGTATTTT
TRBD2 TRBJ2-5 TRBV2 once CASSGGTSGETQYF TGTGCCAGCAGTGGGGGGACTAGCGGGGAGACCCAGTACTTC
NA TRBJ2-3 TRBV6-5 NA CASSYVRADTQYF TGTGCCAGCAGTTATGTGAGGGCAGATACGCAGTATTTT
TRBD1 TRBJ2-5 TRBV29-1 NA CSAGTEETQYF TGCAGCGCCGGGACAGAAGAGACCCAGTACTTC
TRBD2 TRBJ2-5 TRBV7-2 NA CASSLEELLGRAQYF TGTGCCAGCAGCTTGGAGGAGCTCCTGGGGAGGGCCCAGTACTTC
NA TRBJ2-2 TRBV7-8 NA CASSLGGTGFTGELFF TGTGCCAGCAGCTTAGGCGGAACCGGGTTCACCGGGGAGCTGTTTTTT
TRBD1 TRBJ1-2 TRBV7-2 NA CASSFSQGDYGYTF TGTGCCAGCAGCTTTTCACAGGGGGACTATGGCTACACCTTC
NA TRBJ1-1 TRBV15 NA CATSRDGQSNTEAFF TGTGCCACCAGCAGAGATGGACAGTCGAACACTGAAGCTTTCTTT
NA TRBJ2-1 TRBV28 NA CASSLRGGYNEQFF TGTGCCAGCAGTTTAAGGGGTGGGTACAATGAGCAGTTCTTC
NA TRBJ1-2 TRBV28 NA CASSVRVSGYTF TGTGCCAGCAGTGTCAGGGTCTCTGGCTACACCTTC
NA TRBJ1-5 TRBV28 NA CASSFGGAPGNQPQHF TGTGCCAGCAGTTTCGGAGGGGCGCCTGGCAATCAGCCCCAGCATTTT
NA TRBJ1-2 TRBV27 NA CASSFSGLGNLPGGGYGYTF TGTGCCAGCAGTTTTTCTGGGTTGGGGAATTTGCCAGGCGGGGGCTATGGCTACACCTTC
NA TRBJ1-6 TRBV10-2 few CASSDRGRSNSPLHF TGCGCCAGCAGTGATAGGGGCCGTAGTAATTCACCCCTCCACTTT
NA TRBJ1-1 TRBV27 once CASKFGVNTEAFF TGTGCCAGCAAATTCGGGGTAAACACTGAAGCTTTCTTT
NA TRBJ1-1 TRBV14 NA CASSQDQGTGNTEAFF TGTGCCAGCAGCCAAGACCAGGGAACGGGTAACACTGAAGCTTTCTTT
TRBD1 TRBJ1-1 TRBV9 NA CASSVAGTGDTEAFF TGTGCCAGCAGCGTAGCTGGGACAGGGGACACTGAAGCTTTCTTT
NA TRBJ1-3 TRBV11-2 NA CASSPPRRAGDSGNTIYF TGTGCCAGCAGCCCCCCACGGCGCGCAGGGGACTCTGGAAACACCATATATTTT
TRBD1 TRBJ1-4 TRBV6-1 NA CASSETGGRNEKLFF TGTGCCAGCAGTGAGACAGGGGGAAGGAATGAAAAACTGTTTTTT
NA TRBJ1-2 TRBV3-1/TRBV3-2 NA CASSLEFSDYGYTF TGTGCCAGCAGCCTAGAATTCTCGGACTATGGCTACACCTTC